This TCR beta chain derives from a study of regulatory T cells in long-lasting Graves disease. Study-wide background: Recently diagnosed Graves' patients had received antithyroid drugs for under 3 months. Study results and caveats: Graves' patients with persistent disease showed TCR diversity lower than patients newly diagnosed. The work looked only at peripheral blood and did not look at thyroid tissue.

J was trimmed by 0 bases and V by 4 bases; bases with no gene match: 11. The CDR3 sequence is 19 residues long. This clonotype was seen more than once but under ten times. As yet, its antigen is unknown. Time point specified: newly diagnosed GD, antithyroid drugs for less than 3 months. PBMCs provided the RNA from which the TCR library was made. Arm-PCR with iRepertoire HTBI primers amplified the CDR3 regions for these TCR beta libraries. TCRdb itself ran the multiplex PCR reads through MiXCR, one entry per CDR3 protein. Of around 500,000 distinct CDR3 sequences in the sample, approximately 13% were seen once. These data also featured in a second study, about T cells in Graves' hyperthyroidism and ophthalmopathy.

The input for sequencing was peripheral blood mononuclear cells (PBMCs), taken at new diagnosis, from a patient treated with antithyroid drugs. V and J are TRBV12-3 or TRBV12-4 and TRBJ2-7; 14 nucleotides match TRBD2. This TCR came from a man younger than 45 with Graves disease. CDR3 DNA sequence: TGTGCCAGCAGTTGGTTCGTGGGACTAGCGGGAGTGGTCTCCTACGAGCAGTACTTC. It specifies CASSWFVGLAGVVSYEQYF.